These 9 T cell receptor beta chains came from one sample sequenced in a study of T-cell memory formation after mild COVID-19. TCRdb reprocessed the 5' RACE reads with MiXCR, giving one entry per CDR3 protein. Of a few hundred thousand distinct CDR3 sequences in the sample, 20% to 25% were seen once. Sequenced material: PBMCs or a T cell subset sorted from them (not recorded which). These receptors all come from a man between 18 and 35 years old who had mild COVID-19 (a few samples of this study predate the infection). Cell type and time point are not known.

The chain carries TRBV18 and TRBJ2-7; D uncertain. The CDR3 length is 12 residues. Germline V gene data show CDR1 as KGHSH and CDR2 as LQKENI. The V end was cut by 0 bases, the J end by 6 bases, with 6 bases between. CDR3: CASSPPTSEQYF. DNA for the CDR3: TGTGCCAGCTCACCACCGACTTCCGAGCAGTACTTC.

This clonotype has a handful of counts. This chain connects TRBV7-2 to TRBJ2-1; possibly TRBD1 or TRBD2 for D (6 bases each). The V end lost 0 bases, the J end lost 9 bases, and 18 bases lay between the germline ends. CDR1 SGHTA and CDR2 FQGNSA come from the germline V gene. The CDR3 runs to 16 residues. The CDR3 bases are TGTGCCAGCAGCTTAGCGTATGGGGGGCCCTGGAGTGAGCAGTTCTTC. Protein: CASSLAYGGPWSEQFF.

In its sample, this clonotype was seen many times. This rearrangement joins TRBV7-2 to TRBJ1-4; the D is unclear. Germline CDR1 and CDR2: SGHTA and FQGNSA. The V end lost 0 bases, the J end lost 0 bases, and 5 bases lay between the germline ends. The CDR3 extends over 15 amino acids. The CDR3 protein is CASSLAGATNEKLFF. The DNA for the CDR3 is TGTGCCAGCAGCTTAGCGGGAGCAACTAATGAAAAACTGTTTTTT.

This clonotype turned up a few times. The rearrangement joins TRBV5-1 to TRBJ2-3; TRBD2 matches 12 bases. The CDR3 has 17 amino acids. CDR1 SGHRS and CDR2 YFSETQ come from the germline V gene. V trimming: 2 bases; J trimming: 2 bases; junction bases outside the gene matches: 6. CDR3 DNA sequence: TGCGCCAGCAGCTTTGGACTAGCGGGGCTACACACAGATACGCAGTATTTT. Amino acid sequence: CASSFGLAGLHTDTQYF.

This clonotype was counted between two and nine times. The chain recombines TRBV7-2 with TRBJ1-6, with TRBD1 matching 7 bases. The CDR3 has 14 amino acids. The germline V gene has CDR1 SGHTA and CDR2 FQGNSA. Unmatched junction bases numbered 12, after V lost 5 bases and J lost 14 bases. CDR3 protein: CASSQGTVALALHF. The CDR3 DNA sequence: TGTGCCAGCAGCCAAGGGACAGTAGCCCTGGCCCTCCACTTT.

A few counts support this clonotype. In nucleotides, the CDR3 is TGTGCCAGCAGCGTACAGGGAGATAATTCACCCCTCCACTTT. Its translation: CASSVQGDNSPLHF. V usage is TRBV9 and J usage is TRBJ1-6, with a possible D match to TRBD1 (5 bases). The germline gives CDR1 SGDLS, CDR2 YYNGEE. V was shortened by 1 base and J by 5 bases, with 7 bases between the two germline ends. The CDR3 covers 14 residues. The whole variable domain, remainder taken from reference TRBV9 and TRBJ1-6, is DSGVTQTPKHLITATGQRVTLRCSPRSGDLSVYWYQQSLDQGLQFLIQYYNGEERAKGNILERFSAQQFPDLHSELNLSSLELGDSALYFCASSVQGDNSPLHFGNGTRLTVT.

A single count supports this clonotype. The chain combines TRBV6-2 or TRBV6-3 with TRBJ1-1, with D possibly being TRBD1 (5 bases). The germline V gene encodes CDR1 MNHEY and CDR2 SVGEGT. The germline V and J ends were trimmed by 6 bases and 8 bases, with 16 bases remaining between them. The CDR3 runs to 13 residues. In nucleotides, the CDR3 is TGTGCCAGCAGCCCCAGGGCAGGACGGGAAGCTTTCTTT. This encodes CASSPRAGREAFF.

This clonotype was seen more than once but under ten times. V and J are TRBV7-6 and TRBJ2-3; D may be TRBD2 (5 bases). Germline V gene lookup returns CDR1 SGHVS and CDR2 FNYEAQ. The CDR3 is 13 amino acids. Trimming left V 4 bases short and J 5 bases short, with 10 bases between. The chain's CDR3 is CASSSSEGDTQYF. CDR3 DNA sequence: TGTGCCAGCAGCTCCAGCGAGGGAGATACGCAGTATTTT.

This clonotype was seen a few times. This chain's CDR3 is CASSRSGYKNIQYF. The CDR3, as DNA: TGTGCCAGCAGCCGGAGCGGGTATAAAAACATTCAGTACTTC. This rearrangement joins TRBV9 to TRBJ2-4, with a possible D match to TRBD2 (6 bases). The V gene lost 4 bases and the J gene lost 4 bases, with 12 bases spanning the gap. CDR3 size: 14 residues. Germline values: CDR1 SGDLS, CDR2 YYNGEE. Complete variable domain (other parts from reference TRBV9 and TRBJ2-4): DSGVTQTPKHLITATGQRVTLRCSPRSGDLSVYWYQQSLDQGLQFLIQYYNGEERAKGNILERFSAQQFPDLHSELNLSSLELGDSALYFCASSRSGYKNIQYFGAGTRLSVL.